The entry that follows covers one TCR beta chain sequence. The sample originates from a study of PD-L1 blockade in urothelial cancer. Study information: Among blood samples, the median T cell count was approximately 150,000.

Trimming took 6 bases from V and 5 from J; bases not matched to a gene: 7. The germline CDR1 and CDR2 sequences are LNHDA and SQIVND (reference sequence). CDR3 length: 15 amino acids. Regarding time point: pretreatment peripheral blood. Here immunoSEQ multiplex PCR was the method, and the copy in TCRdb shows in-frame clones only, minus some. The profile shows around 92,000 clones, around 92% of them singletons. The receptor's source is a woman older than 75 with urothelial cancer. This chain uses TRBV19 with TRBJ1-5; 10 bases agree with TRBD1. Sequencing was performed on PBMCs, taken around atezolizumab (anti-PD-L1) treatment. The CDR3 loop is CASSADRGQDQPQHF. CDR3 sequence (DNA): TGTGCCAGTAGCGCCGACAGGGGGCAGGATCAGCCCCAGCATTTT. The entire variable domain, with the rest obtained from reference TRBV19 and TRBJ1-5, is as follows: DGGITQSPKYLFRKEGQNVTLSCEQNLNHDAMYWYRQDPGQGLRLIYYSQIVNDFQKGDIAEGYSVSREKKESFPLTVTSAQKNPTAFYLCASSADRGQDQPQHFGDGTRLSIL.